What follows are 13 T cell receptor beta chains derived from one specimen sequenced in a study of blood T cell dynamics during melanoma immunotherapy. The time point denotes: pre-treatment baseline. Data came from immunoSEQ multiplex PCR; TCRdb stores just in-frame clones and leaves some out. Of over 8,000 clones listed, about 86% are singletons. The source material was blood, sampled from a patient treated with checkpoint blockade. Receptors originate from a human donor with melanoma.

The chain combines TRBV19 with TRBJ1-5, with TRBD1 as a possible D gene (6 bases). Trimming took off 6 bases at V and 3 bases at J, with 18 bases between the two ends. Germline values: CDR1 LNHDA, CDR2 SQIVND (reference sequence). CDR3 length equals 16 residues. CDR3 in amino acids: CASRAQSRGNNQPQHF. CDR3 nucleotides: TGTGCCAGTAGAGCCCAGAGCAGGGGAAACAATCAGCCCCAGCATTTT.

The J gene is TRBJ2-7, the V gene TRBV5-6; D is possibly TRBD1 (5 bases). Germline CDR1 is SGHDT and CDR2 is YYEEEE. The CDR3 covers 14 residues. Trimming took 2 bases from V and 5 from J, leaving 14 bases between them. The CDR3 DNA follows: TGTGCCAGCAGCTTTGATCAGGGAAAAAACGAGCAGTACTTC. The encoded protein is CASSFDQGKNEQYF.

In its sample, this clone was seen a few times. The J gene is TRBJ2-7, the V gene TRBV27; TRBD2 might be the D (6 bases). There are 13 residues in the CDR3. With 8 bases removed from V and 2 bases from J, the gap between germline ends came to 13 bases. Per germline, CDR1 MNHEY and CDR2 SMNVEV (reference sequence). The CDR3 loop is CASRRGRAYEQYF. The CDR3 DNA reads as TGTGCCAGCCGGCGGGGACGGGCCTACGAGCAGTACTTC.

The J gene is TRBJ1-2, the V gene TRBV30; D is unclear. This CDR3 comprises 16 residues. Per the germline V gene, CDR1 is GTSNPN and CDR2 is SVGIG (reference sequence). Trimming left V 2 bases short and J 1 base short, with 17 bases between. The CDR3 DNA reads TGTGCCTGGAGTATGGACGTAGAAGGCTATAACTATGGCTACACCTTC. Translating it yields CAWSMDVEGYNYGYTF.

CDR3 bases: TGTGCCAGCAGCAGAGGGGGGTCCGGGGAGCTGTTTTTT. This translates into CASSRGGSGELFF. The genes are TRBV11-3 and TRBJ2-2; TRBD1 or TRBD2 may be the D gene (6 bases each). The V and J ends lost 5 bases and 6 bases respectively, with 10 bases between them. The CDR3 has 13 amino acids. Germline V gives CDR1 SGHNT, CDR2 YENEEA.

This chain uses TRBV19 with TRBJ2-3; 9 positions match TRBD1. The V gene's germline CDR1 is LNHDA and CDR2 SQIVND (reference sequence). This CDR3 is built from 15 residues. Trimming removed 3 bases from V and 2 bases from J; junction bases left unmatched: 3. The CDR3 sequence is CASSMTGGNTDTQYF. In nucleotides, the CDR3 is TGTGCCAGTAGTATGACAGGGGGAAACACAGATACGCAGTATTTT.

The chain links TRBV2 to TRBJ2-3; 13 nucleotides agree with TRBD2. Looked up from germline, CDR1 is SNHLY and CDR2 is FYNNEI. Trimming removed 4 bases from V and 3 bases from J; junction bases left unmatched: 4. This CDR3 has 16 residues. CDR3 nucleotides: TGTGCCAGCAGTGTACTAGCGGGAGGGCCAACAGATACGCAGTATTTT. Translating it yields CASSVLAGGPTDTQYF.

The V call is TRBV6-6, the J call TRBJ1-5; 12 positions agree with TRBD1. Unmatched junction bases numbered 5, after V lost 5 bases and J lost 3 bases. Germline V gene lookup returns CDR1 MNHNY and CDR2 SVGAGI (reference sequence). This CDR3 comprises 16 residues. CDR3 protein: CASSAAGQGANQPQHF. The CDR3, as DNA: TGTGCCAGCAGTGCCGCGGGACAGGGGGCCAATCAGCCCCAGCATTTT.

J is TRBJ2-7 and V is TRBV27; unclear D gene. Trimming took off 5 bases at V and 1 base at J, with 9 bases between the two ends. There are 13 residues in the CDR3. The germline V gene has CDR1 MNHEY and CDR2 SMNVEV (reference sequence). Written as DNA, the CDR3 is TGTGCCAGCAGTCTAGGTTTTTCCTACGAGCAGTACTTC. Protein sequence: CASSLGFSYEQYF.

The J gene is TRBJ1-1, the V gene TRBV5-1, with D perhaps matching TRBD1 (6 bases). CDR1 and CDR2 from the germline V gene are SGHRS and YFSETQ. The CDR3 loop spans 14 amino acids. V lost 0 bases, J lost 1 base, and 7 bases lay in between. CDR3 sequence reads: CASSLAGANTEAFF. As DNA, the CDR3 is TGCGCCAGCAGCTTGGCAGGGGCGAACACTGAAGCTTTCTTT.

This chain joins TRBV18 and TRBJ1-2; D remains unclear. The V end was cut by 3 bases, the J end by 0 bases, with 5 bases between. CDR1 and CDR2 (germline): KGHSH, LQKENI. The CDR3 contains 13 residues. The CDR3 coding sequence is TGTGCCAGCTCACCGGAGGCTAACTATGGCTACACCTTC. Translating gives CASSPEANYGYTF.

This chain uses TRBV6-1 with TRBJ1-1, with TRBD1 identical over 9 bases. The CDR3 has 16 amino acids. Trimming took 3 bases from V and 4 from J; bases not matched to a gene: 9. Germline CDR1 is MNHNS and CDR2 is SASEGT. CDR3 protein: CASSETGQGRATEAFF. CDR3 DNA sequence: TGTGCCAGCAGTGAGACGGGACAGGGTCGAGCCACTGAAGCTTTCTTT.

The V call is TRBV19, the J call TRBJ1-5, with 10 nucleotides matching TRBD1. The V segment lost 5 bases and the J segment 2 bases; nucleotides outside the gene matches: 9. CDR1 and CDR2 from the germline V gene are LNHDA and SQIVND (reference sequence). This CDR3 has 17 amino acids. The CDR3 protein is CASSGTGAGIRNQPQHF. The CDR3 coding sequence is TGTGCCAGTAGTGGGACAGGGGCCGGTATACGCAATCAGCCCCAGCATTTT.